Listed below are T cell receptor beta chains from one sample, sequenced in a study of T cell responses to AZD1222 COVID-19 vaccine. Sequenced by immunoSEQ multiplex PCR; TCRdb stores in-frame clones only, minus some. The sample holds around 83,000 clones, roughly 84% seen once. Specimen: peripheral blood, collected on day 0 of AZD1222 vaccination. These receptors were taken from an adult in good health. The CDR3 runs from the conserved cysteine through the conserved F or W. Fields, in order: clone size, J gene, V gene, D gene, CDR3 protein, CDR3 DNA. A D gene is named only where the DNA matches it firmly. Not all rows give a size; the values are once, few, many and, for expanded clones, a class.

abundance: -; j_gene: TRBJ1-2; v_gene: TRBV5-6; d_gene: TRBD1; CDR3aa: CASSPGQGTYGYTF; CDR3nt: TGTGCCAGCAGCCCAGGACAGGGGACTTATGGCTACACCTTC
abundance: -; j_gene: TRBJ1-1; v_gene: TRBV30; d_gene: TRBD1; CDR3aa: CAGGQATEAFF; CDR3nt: TGTGCCGGGGGACAGGCCACTGAAGCTTTCTTT
abundance: -; j_gene: TRBJ1-2; v_gene: TRBV6-5; d_gene: -; CDR3aa: CASSYEVDNHYGYTF; CDR3nt: TGTGCCAGCAGTTACGAGGTCGACAACCACTATGGCTACACCTTC
abundance: -; j_gene: TRBJ2-7; v_gene: TRBV4-1; d_gene: -; CDR3aa: CASSQGPMGEQYF; CDR3nt: TGCGCCAGCAGCCAAGGCCCGATGGGGGAGCAGTACTTC
abundance: -; j_gene: TRBJ1-2; v_gene: TRBV2; d_gene: TRBD1; CDR3aa: CAAQTDRDYGYTF; CDR3nt: TGTGCCGCTCAAACTGACAGGGACTATGGCTACACCTTC
abundance: -; j_gene: TRBJ2-1; v_gene: TRBV2; d_gene: TRBD2; CDR3aa: CASRRTSGRLSSYNEQFF; CDR3nt: TGTGCCAGCAGACGGACTAGCGGGAGACTTTCCTCCTACAATGAGCAGTTCTTC
abundance: -; j_gene: TRBJ1-4; v_gene: TRBV2; d_gene: TRBD1; CDR3aa: CASRDRANEKLFF; CDR3nt: TGTGCCAGCAGGGACAGGGCTAATGAAAAACTGTTTTTT
abundance: -; j_gene: TRBJ1-1; v_gene: TRBV19; d_gene: -; CDR3aa: CASSMMGANTEAFF; CDR3nt: TGTGCCAGTAGTATGATGGGGGCGAACACTGAAGCTTTCTTT
abundance: -; j_gene: TRBJ1-5; v_gene: TRBV7-9; d_gene: -; CDR3aa: CASSLSPAQPQHF; CDR3nt: TGTGCCAGCAGCTTATCTCCGGCACAGCCCCAGCATTTT
abundance: -; j_gene: TRBJ1-1; v_gene: TRBV3-1/TRBV3-2; d_gene: -; CDR3aa: CASSQEGFHTEAFF; CDR3nt: TGTGCCAGCAGCCAAGAGGGTTTTCACACTGAAGCTTTCTTT
abundance: -; j_gene: TRBJ1-5; v_gene: TRBV2; d_gene: -; CDR3aa: CASSEIQSNQPQHF; CDR3nt: TGTGCCAGCAGTGAGATACAGAGCAATCAGCCCCAGCATTTT
abundance: -; j_gene: TRBJ2-3; v_gene: TRBV5-1; d_gene: -; CDR3aa: CASSAISGRTDTQYF; CDR3nt: TGCGCCAGCAGCGCCATTAGCGGACGCACAGATACGCAGTATTTT
abundance: -; j_gene: TRBJ1-5; v_gene: TRBV6-5; d_gene: TRBD1; CDR3aa: CASSFQGGSNQPQHF; CDR3nt: TGTGCCAGCAGTTTCCAGGGGGGAAGCAATCAGCCCCAGCATTTT
abundance: -; j_gene: TRBJ2-2; v_gene: TRBV5-1; d_gene: -; CDR3aa: CASSLGDSLTGELFF; CDR3nt: TGCGCCAGCAGCTTGGGAGACAGCCTAACCGGGGAGCTGTTTTTT
abundance: -; j_gene: TRBJ2-3; v_gene: TRBV11-2; d_gene: TRBD1; CDR3aa: CASSARQGFTDTQYF; CDR3nt: TGTGCCAGCAGCGCCCGACAGGGATTCACAGATACGCAGTATTTT
abundance: once; j_gene: TRBJ2-3; v_gene: TRBV4-1; d_gene: TRBD2; CDR3aa: CASSLSPLAGGRDTQYF; CDR3nt: TGCGCCAGCAGCCTGAGCCCACTAGCGGGGGGGCGAGATACGCAGTATTTT
abundance: -; j_gene: TRBJ1-2; v_gene: TRBV27; d_gene: TRBD1; CDR3aa: CASSSRTGGYGYTF; CDR3nt: TGTGCCAGCAGTTCCAGGACAGGGGGCTATGGCTACACCTTC
abundance: -; j_gene: TRBJ2-3; v_gene: TRBV9; d_gene: TRBD2; CDR3aa: CASSLGLAATDTQYF; CDR3nt: TGTGCCAGCAGCCTGGGACTAGCGGCCACAGATACGCAGTATTTT
abundance: few; j_gene: TRBJ1-5; v_gene: TRBV7-2; d_gene: TRBD1; CDR3aa: CASSLNAGTASNQPQHF; CDR3nt: TGTGCCAGCAGCTTAAATGCCGGGACAGCTAGCAATCAGCCCCAGCATTTT
abundance: -; j_gene: TRBJ2-1; v_gene: TRBV5-1; d_gene: TRBD1; CDR3aa: CASSLGQGRDEQFF; CDR3nt: TGCGCCAGCAGCTTGGGACAGGGTAGGGATGAGCAGTTCTTC
abundance: -; j_gene: TRBJ2-1; v_gene: TRBV27; d_gene: -; CDR3aa: CASSLSSYWNEQFF; CDR3nt: TGTGCCAGCAGTTTATCGTCCTACTGGAATGAGCAGTTCTTC
abundance: -; j_gene: TRBJ2-2; v_gene: TRBV27; d_gene: TRBD2; CDR3aa: CASSTMTSGRKSTGELFF; CDR3nt: TGTGCCAGCAGCACCATGACTAGCGGGAGGAAATCCACCGGGGAGCTGTTTTTT
abundance: -; j_gene: TRBJ2-5; v_gene: TRBV5-8; d_gene: -; CDR3aa: CASSLNGGRETQYF; CDR3nt: TGTGCCAGCAGCTTGAACGGGGGTAGAGAGACCCAGTACTTC
abundance: -; j_gene: TRBJ1-2; v_gene: TRBV28; d_gene: -; CDR3aa: CASSLSLTDTGYTF; CDR3nt: TGTGCCAGCAGTTTGTCCCTCACCGACACTGGCTACACCTTC
abundance: -; j_gene: TRBJ1-1; v_gene: TRBV18; d_gene: -; CDR3aa: CASARTEYTEAFF; CDR3nt: TGTGCCAGCGCTAGGACAGAATACACTGAAGCTTTCTTT
abundance: -; j_gene: TRBJ2-2; v_gene: TRBV19; d_gene: TRBD2; CDR3aa: CASSIVGLAGNTGELFF; CDR3nt: TGTGCCAGTAGTATCGTGGGACTAGCGGGGAACACCGGGGAGCTGTTTTTT
abundance: -; j_gene: TRBJ2-3; v_gene: TRBV10-3; d_gene: -; CDR3aa: CAISESGTSDTQYF; CDR3nt: TGTGCCATCAGTGAGTCGGGGACCTCAGATACGCAGTATTTT
abundance: -; j_gene: TRBJ1-5; v_gene: TRBV7-3; d_gene: -; CDR3aa: CASSLSGLEPQHF; CDR3nt: TGTGCCAGCAGCTTATCAGGGTTAGAGCCCCAGCATTTT